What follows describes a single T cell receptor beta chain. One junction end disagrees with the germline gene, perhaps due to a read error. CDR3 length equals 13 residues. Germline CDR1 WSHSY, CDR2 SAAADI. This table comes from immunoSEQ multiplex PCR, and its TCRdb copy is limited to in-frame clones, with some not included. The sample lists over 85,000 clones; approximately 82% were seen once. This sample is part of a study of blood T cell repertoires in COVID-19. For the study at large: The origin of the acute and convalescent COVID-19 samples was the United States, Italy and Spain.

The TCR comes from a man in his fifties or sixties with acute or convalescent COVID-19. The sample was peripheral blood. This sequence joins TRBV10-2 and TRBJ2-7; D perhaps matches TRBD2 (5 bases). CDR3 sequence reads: CASLIPSSYERYF. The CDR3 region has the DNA TGCGCCAGTCTAATTCCTAGCTCCTACGAGCGGTACTTC.